Presented here are 20 T cell receptor beta chains from one specimen sequenced in a study of T cell changes during pregnancy in multiple sclerosis. Repertoires were generated with immunoSEQ multiplex PCR, while TCRdb's copy carries only in-frame clones and drops some. In the table there are tens of thousands of clones, roughly nine tenths of which are singletons. The sequencing used peripheral blood, collected in the third trimester of pregnancy. Receptors were obtained from a female donor in good health, enrolled as a control in a pregnancy study.

This clone has only a few counts. This chain links TRBV9 with TRBJ1-1; 10 bases fit TRBD1. Germline-derived CDR1 and CDR2 are SGDLS and YYNGEE. J was trimmed by 5 bases and V by 0 bases; bases with no gene match: 4. The length of the CDR3 is 15 residues. CDR3 DNA sequence: TGTGCCAGCAGCGTAGGAGGGACAGGGGTTACTGAAGCTTTCTTT. The encoded protein is CASSVGGTGVTEAFF.

The J gene is TRBJ2-3, the V gene TRBV6-5; D is unresolved. V was shortened by 4 bases and J by 4 bases, with 3 bases between the two germline ends. The CDR3 sequence is 11 residues long. Germline V lookup: CDR1 MNHEY, CDR2 SVGAGI. CDR3 nucleotides: TGTGCCAGCAGTTCTTCAGATACGCAGTATTTT. Protein sequence: CASSSSDTQYF.

The rearrangement joins TRBV5-1 to TRBJ1-2; possible D gene TRBD1, 5 bases. V lost 0 bases and J 4 bases, leaving 10 bases between the germline ends. Germline V gene data show CDR1 as SGHRS and CDR2 as YFSETQ. This CDR3 is 14 amino acids long. The chain's CDR3 is CASSLEDSSYGYTF. The CDR3, as DNA: TGCGCCAGCAGCTTGGAAGACAGTTCCTATGGCTACACCTTC.

The chain uses TRBV27 and TRBJ2-1, with a possible D match to TRBD2 (6 bases). With 4 bases removed from V and 5 bases from J, the gap between germline ends came to 12 bases. The CDR3 extends over 14 amino acids. CDR1 is MNHEY, CDR2 SMNVEV, per germline (reference sequence). CDR3 in DNA: TGTGCCAGCAGTTCAAGACTAGTCCACAATGAGCAGTTCTTC. This encodes CASSSRLVHNEQFF.

Here the CDR3 reads CASSSYRDRNSYEQYF. The DNA of the CDR3 is TGTGCCAGCAGCTCCTACCGGGACAGGAACTCCTACGAGCAGTACTTC. The chain carries TRBV11-2 and TRBJ2-7; 8 positions match TRBD1. The germline CDR1 and CDR2 sequences are SGHAT and FQNNGV. V was pared by 4 bases and J by 0 bases, with 8 bases of the junction left unmatched. This CDR3 has 16 amino acids.

The chain couples TRBV4-2 to TRBJ2-2; possibly TRBD2 for D (6 bases). Germline CDR1 is LGHNA and CDR2 is YNFKEQ. This CDR3 is 15 amino acids long. Deletions cut 5 bases from V and 5 bases from J, with 15 bases between. The CDR3 DNA reads TGTGCCAGCAGCGTCCCCGGGGGAGAGACCGGGGAGCTGTTTTTT. As protein: CASSVPGGETGELFF.

The rearrangement joins TRBV27 to TRBJ2-1; 12 nucleotides agree with TRBD2. V dropped 5 bases and J dropped 7; count of bases not matched to a gene: 15. This CDR3 contains 18 residues. The germline V gene has CDR1 MNHEY and CDR2 SMNVEV (reference sequence). CDR3 in amino acids: CASSPTSLAGGPRNEQFF. CDR3 nucleotide sequence: TGTGCCAGCAGTCCCACGTCCCTAGCGGGGGGGCCTCGTAATGAGCAGTTCTTC.

The CDR3 sequence is CASSVGGVLSNEQFF. The DNA for the CDR3 is TGTGCCAGCAGCGTGGGCGGGGTTCTGAGCAATGAGCAGTTCTTC. The chain is built from TRBV9 and TRBJ2-1; D possibly corresponds to TRBD2 (6 bases). The V end lost 2 bases, the J end lost 6 bases, and 15 bases lay between the germline ends. Germline lookup yields CDR1 SGDLS and CDR2 YYNGEE. The CDR3 length is 15 residues.

The J gene is TRBJ2-7, the V gene TRBV19, with TRBD1 as a possible D gene (6 bases). The V end was cut by 6 bases, the J end by 1 base, with 10 bases between. The germline CDR1 and CDR2 sequences are LNHDA and SQIVND (reference sequence). The CDR3 sequence is 13 residues long. CDR3 nucleotide sequence: TGTGCCAGTAGACTTACAGGGTCCTACGAGCAGTACTTC. This encodes CASRLTGSYEQYF.

The rearrangement uses TRBV2 and TRBJ2-7; no firm D call. CDR1 and CDR2 (germline): SNHLY, FYNNEI. The V end lost 7 bases, the J end lost 1 base, and 11 bases lay between the germline ends. The CDR3 extends over 13 amino acids. The CDR3 here is CASTGQVSYEQYF. CDR3 bases: TGTGCCAGCACTGGCCAGGTTTCCTACGAGCAGTACTTC.

The chain combines TRBV11-3 with TRBJ2-7; 8 nucleotides match TRBD1. Trimming removed 6 bases from V and 4 bases from J; junction bases left unmatched: 11. The CDR3 has 15 residues. The germline gives CDR1 SGHNT, CDR2 YENEEA. The CDR3 loop is CASSHDRGGTYEQYF. CDR3 sequence (DNA): TGTGCCAGCAGTCACGACAGGGGCGGCACGTACGAGCAGTACTTC.

This clone was detected only a few times. This sequence joins TRBV9 and TRBJ2-6; D is possibly TRBD1 (5 bases). The CDR3 consists of 15 residues. V dropped 0 bases and J dropped 7 bases, with 11 bases sitting between them. CDR1 is SGDLS, CDR2 YYNGEE, per germline. CDR3 DNA: TGTGCCAGCAGCGTAGATCTTCAGGGAGCCAACGTCCTGACTTTC. Translated, it gives CASSVDLQGANVLTF.

The gene calls are TRBV15 and TRBJ2-2; 10 bases fit TRBD2. The CDR3 is made up of 16 amino acids. Germline values: CDR1 LNHNV, CDR2 YYDKDF (reference sequence). V trimming: 6 bases; J trimming: 1 base; junction bases outside the gene matches: 5. CDR3 amino acids: CATRVAGGKNTGELFF. The CDR3 DNA reads TGTGCCACCAGGGTAGCGGGGGGCAAGAACACCGGGGAGCTGTTTTTT.

CDR3 residues: CATNERDNSPLHF. Written as DNA, the CDR3 is TGTGCCACCAACGAGCGGGATAATTCACCCCTCCACTTT. The gene calls are TRBV6-1 and TRBJ1-6; no reliable D call. In germline, CDR1 is MNHNS, CDR2 SASEGT. Trimming took off 10 bases at V and 5 bases at J, with 12 bases between the two ends. There are 13 residues in the CDR3.

The chain recombines TRBV27 with TRBJ2-7, with 9 bases that match TRBD1. The CDR3 totals 13 residues. V shed 6 bases and J 7 bases; nucleotides not matched to a gene: 7. Germline lookup yields CDR1 MNHEY and CDR2 SMNVEV (reference sequence). The CDR3 DNA reads as TGTGCCAGCAGAGAACAGGGGGCTGGGGAGCAGTACTTC. Encoded protein: CASREQGAGEQYF.

The genes are TRBV7-2 and TRBJ2-7; D is perhaps TRBD1 (5 bases). The CDR3 covers 15 residues. V was pared by 4 bases and J by 0 bases, with 13 bases between. CDR1 is SGHTA, CDR2 FQGNSA, per germline. The CDR3 bases are TGTGCCAGCAGCTCTCGGTGGGGCCCCTCCTACGAGCAGTACTTC. It codes for CASSSRWGPSYEQYF.

The chain couples TRBV5-6 to TRBJ2-1, with 9 bases aligning to TRBD2. V lost 2 bases, J lost 7 bases, and 4 bases stayed unmatched. The CDR3 runs 14 residues. Germline V gene data show CDR1 as SGHDT and CDR2 as YYEEEE. The DNA of the CDR3 is TGTGCCAGCAGCTTAGCGACTAGCGGTAATGAGCAGTTCTTC. Its translation: CASSLATSGNEQFF.

V is TRBV7-8 and J is TRBJ2-5, with 12 bases matching TRBD2. CDR3 length: 15 amino acids. Germline V gene sequence: CDR1 SGHVS, CDR2 FQNEAQ. J was trimmed by 7 bases and V by 5 bases; bases with no gene match: 8. Written as DNA, the CDR3 is TGTGCCAGCAGCGCACTAGCGGGGGGTCGGGTGACCCAGTACTTC. Its protein product is CASSALAGGRVTQYF.

The V and J genes are TRBV10-3 and TRBJ2-5; 10 nucleotides agree with TRBD2. This CDR3 comprises 15 residues. Germline V lookup: CDR1 ENHRY, CDR2 SYGVKD. With 3 bases clipped from V and 5 bases from J, the junction kept 6 bases outside the gene matches. In DNA form, the CDR3 reads TGTGCCATCAGTGAAACTAGCGGGGCCGGGGAGACCCAGTACTTC. Amino acid sequence: CAISETSGAGETQYF.

The CDR3 sequence: CASSLEGGILRTQYF. The CDR3 DNA reads as TGCGCCAGCAGCTTGGAGGGGGGGATCCTTAGGACCCAGTACTTC. This chain joins TRBV5-1 and TRBJ2-5, with D tentatively TRBD2 (7 bases). The CDR3 has 15 amino acids. Trimming removed 0 bases at V and 7 bases at J, with 16 bases between. Germline-derived CDR1 and CDR2 are SGHRS and YFSETQ.